These 21 T cell receptor beta chains share one sample of origin, sequenced in a study of cytomegalovirus exposure and HLA in healthy donors. In the PCR, 60 Vbeta and 13 Jbeta primers were used. Some clones are missing from TCRdb's copy, which holds only in-frame ones; the method was immunoSEQ multiplex PCR. The sample contains about 160,000 clones, around 84% of which appear only once. Sequenced material: PBMCs. These receptors originate from a boy aged 2 to 9 in good health and CMV-seronegative.

The table lists this clone with many counts. The V gene is TRBV7-9, the J gene TRBJ2-1; tentatively, D is TRBD2 (5 bases). Germline loops: CDR1 SEHNR, CDR2 FQNEAQ (reference sequence). Trimming stripped 7 bases from V and 0 bases from J, with 13 bases between. The CDR3 is 15 residues long. In nucleotides, the CDR3 is TGTGCCAGCAATTCTAGCCGGAGCTCCTACAATGAGCAGTTCTTC. Translating it yields CASNSSRSSYNEQFF.

V usage is TRBV5-4 and J usage is TRBJ2-3, with D hard to call. Germline CDR1 is SGHNT and CDR2 is YYREEE (reference sequence). The CDR3 has 15 amino acids. Deletions cut 5 bases from V and 1 base from J, with 14 bases between. The CDR3 spells CASRPRGEGTDTQYF. For the CDR3, the DNA is TGTGCCAGCAGGCCCCGCGGCGAAGGCACAGATACGCAGTATTTT.

V is TRBV11-2 and J is TRBJ2-5; TRBD2 agrees at 9 bases. Germline values: CDR1 SGHAT, CDR2 FQNNGV. J gave up 4 bases and V 3 bases, and 6 bases lay outside the gene matches. This CDR3 comprises 15 residues. DNA of the CDR3: TGTGCCAGCAGCTTTGCGCTAGCGGGATCAGAGACCCAGTACTTC. Its translation is CASSFALAGSETQYF.

This clone was observed a single time. V gene TRBV5-6 combines with J gene TRBJ1-5; 7 nucleotides align to TRBD1. There are 13 residues in the CDR3. CDR1 is SGHDT, CDR2 YYEEEE, per germline. Unmatched junction bases numbered 6, after V lost 7 bases and J lost 5 bases. The CDR3 DNA reads as TGTGCCAGCGCGGCGGGGACAGATCAGCCCCAGCATTTT. Translated: CASAAGTDQPQHF.

There are a few counts of this clone. This chain joins TRBV28 and TRBJ1-2; the D is unclear. Germline V CDR1 and CDR2: MDHEN, SYDVKM. The CDR3 spans 14 residues. V dropped 6 bases and J dropped 2 bases, with 13 bases sitting between them. This CDR3 reads CASSPDSLNYGYTF. CDR3 nucleotides: TGTGCCAGCAGCCCTGACTCGCTGAACTATGGCTACACCTTC.

The chain carries TRBV7-3 and TRBJ2-6; D is perhaps TRBD1 (6 bases). From germline, CDR1 is SGHTA and CDR2 FQGTGA. The CDR3 loop spans 17 amino acids. The V gene lost 5 bases and the J gene lost 0 bases, with 14 bases spanning the gap. The CDR3 loop reads CASSPDRSSSGANVLTF. In nucleotides, the CDR3 is TGTGCCAGCAGCCCCGACAGGTCTTCCTCTGGGGCCAACGTCCTGACTTTC.

J is TRBJ1-1 and V is TRBV6-5; 10 positions match TRBD1. Per the germline V gene, CDR1 is MNHEY and CDR2 is SVGAGI. With V trimmed by 5 bases and J by 10 bases, 7 bases remained unmatched. The CDR3 has 13 residues. The CDR3 nucleotides are TGTGCCAGCAGTGACAGGGGGCGCGAACGAGCTTTCTTT. This gives the protein CASSDRGRERAFF.

The V gene is TRBV6-1, the J gene TRBJ2-7, with D uncertain. The CDR3 runs to 15 residues. Trimming shortened V by 5 bases and J by 6 bases, and 20 bases separated the two germline ends. Germline V gene data show CDR1 as MNHNS and CDR2 as SASEGT. Here the CDR3 DNA reads TGTGCCAGCAGTTCATTTTCCCCCCTCCTCGGCGAGCAGTACTTC. Residues: CASSSFSPLLGEQYF.

CDR3 nucleotide sequence: TGTGCCAGCAGTGAAGAATTGGGACAGAGAATAGGGAACACTGAAGCTTTCTTT. It specifies CASSEELGQRIGNTEAFF. The chain uses TRBV2 and TRBJ1-1; 7 bases are a match to TRBD1. Germline V gene lookup returns CDR1 SNHLY and CDR2 FYNNEI. There are 18 residues in the CDR3. J gave up 1 base and V 1 base, and 12 bases lay outside the gene matches.

The chain combines TRBV10-3 with TRBJ1-2; 10 nucleotides line up with TRBD1. The CDR3 totals 15 residues. Unmatched junction bases numbered 7, after V lost 6 bases and J lost 3 bases. CDR1 is ENHRY, CDR2 SYGVKD, per germline. The CDR3 reads CAIRPGQGIDYGYTF. The CDR3 DNA sequence: TGTGCCATCAGACCGGGACAGGGGATCGACTATGGCTACACCTTC.

This sequence joins TRBV6-4 and TRBJ2-3; possibly TRBD2 for D (5 bases). The CDR3 covers 14 residues. The germline V gene has CDR1 MRHNA and CDR2 SNTAGT. Trimming stripped 6 bases from V and 0 bases from J, with 10 bases between. CDR3 sequence (DNA): TGTGCCAGCAGAGGACTCGGTAGCACAGATACGCAGTATTTT. As protein: CASRGLGSTDTQYF.

The chain carries TRBV19 and TRBJ1-5; no reliable D call. Trimming took 4 bases from V and 2 from J, leaving 6 bases between them. The CDR3 loop spans 13 amino acids. From germline, CDR1 is LNHDA and CDR2 SQIVND (reference sequence). The CDR3: CASSTQRNQPQHF. The CDR3 DNA reads as TGTGCCAGTAGTACACAACGCAATCAGCCCCAGCATTTT.

In regard to this clone: The junction departs from the called germline gene at one end, perhaps through a read error. V usage is TRBV7-9 and J usage is TRBJ2-7; D possibly matches TRBD1 or TRBD2 (6 bases each). Germline V gene sequence: CDR1 SEHNR, CDR2 FQNEAQ (reference sequence). This CDR3 comprises 14 residues. CDR3 nucleotides: TGTTCCAGCAGCTTAGGGGGACTCAACTACGAGCAGTACTTC. Translated, it gives CSSSLGGLNYEQYF.

The CDR3 coding sequence is TGTGCCTGGAGTGGCAACTATAACTATGGCTACACCTTC. Protein: CAWSGNYNYGYTF. The rearrangement joins TRBV30 to TRBJ1-2, with unresolved D. Germline V gives CDR1 GTSNPN, CDR2 SVGIG (reference sequence). Trimming removed 1 base from V and 1 base from J, with 7 bases in between. CDR3 size: 13 residues. Combining the CDR3 with reference TRBV30 and TRBJ1-2 gives the whole variable domain SQTIHQWPATLVQPVGSPLSLECTVEGTSNPNLYWYRQAAGRGLQLLFYSVGIGQISSEVPQNLSASRPQDRQFILSSKKLLLSDSGFYLCAWSGNYNYGYTFGSGTRLTVV.

V gene TRBV20-1 combines with J gene TRBJ2-1; 7 nucleotides line up with TRBD1. CDR3 length equals 11 residues. Germline CDR1 DFQATT, CDR2 SNEGSKA (reference sequence). V lost 6 bases to trimming and J lost 10 bases; unmatched junction nucleotides: 6. The CDR3 loop reads CSAMTGREQFF. The DNA for the CDR3 is TGCAGTGCGATGACAGGGAGAGAGCAGTTCTTC.

This chain links TRBV6-5 with TRBJ2-7; no firm D call. Germline V gene sequence: CDR1 MNHEY, CDR2 SVGAGI. The CDR3 loop spans 14 amino acids. V shed 0 bases and J shed 0 bases, with 6 bases lying between them. The CDR3 region has the DNA TGTGCCAGCAGTTACTCGTCAGGCTCCTACGAGCAGTACGTC. This encodes CASSYSSGSYEQYV.

The chain is built from TRBV5-5 and TRBJ1-1; D is unresolved. V was trimmed by 3 bases and J by 1 base, leaving 10 bases between them. This CDR3 region has 14 residues. Germline CDR1 reads SGHKS; CDR2 reads YYEKEE (reference sequence). CDR3 nucleotides: TGTGCCAGCAGCTATCGAGCGTCGAACACTGAAGCTTTCTTT. Encoded protein: CASSYRASNTEAFF.

This clone appeared a few times. CDR3 region: CASSQELAATYEQYF. CDR3 coding DNA: TGTGCCAGCAGCCAAGAGTTAGCGGCTACCTACGAGCAGTACTTC. The V and J genes are TRBV4-2 and TRBJ2-7, with a tentative D call TRBD2 (6 bases). The V end was cut by 0 bases, the J end by 2 bases, with 11 bases between. The germline gives CDR1 LGHNA, CDR2 YNFKEQ. CDR3 length equals 15 residues.

The V and J genes are TRBV6-1 and TRBJ2-5, with 9 bases that match TRBD2. The DNA end is more similar to TRBJ2-7, so the J call may be wrong. The CDR3 contains 15 residues. The V gene's germline CDR1 is MNHNS and CDR2 SASEGT. CDR3 sequence (DNA): TGTGCCAGCAGTGAAGCACTAGCGGGCTCCTACGAGCAGTACTTC. Translation: CASSEALAGSYEQYF.

This chain joins TRBV5-4 and TRBJ2-7; 9 bases are shared with TRBD2. The trim removed 4 bases at V and 3 bases at J, leaving 8 bases unmatched. CDR1 and CDR2 from the germline V gene are SGHNT and YYREEE (reference sequence). The CDR3 has 15 residues. CDR3 DNA: TGTGCCAGCAGCCTGACTAGCGGAGGTGGCTACGAGCAGTACTTC. Protein product: CASSLTSGGGYEQYF. The entire variable domain, with the rest obtained from reference TRBV5-4 and TRBJ2-7, is as follows: ETGVTQSPTHLIKTRGQQVTLRCSSQSGHNTVSWYQQALGQGPQFIFQYYREEENGRGNFPPRFSGLQFPNYSSELNVNALELDDSALYLCASSLTSGGGYEQYFGPGTRLTVT.

This chain uses TRBV10-3 with TRBJ2-7; 14 bases agree with TRBD2. This CDR3 has 19 amino acids. Germline V gene sequence: CDR1 ENHRY, CDR2 SYGVKD. Trimming at V came to 0 bases and at J to 2 bases, leaving 9 bases not matched to a gene. CDR3 protein: CAISESRLAGGPRTYEQYV. Written as DNA, the CDR3 is TGTGCCATCAGTGAGTCTCGACTAGCGGGGGGGCCCCGAACCTACGAGCAGTACGTC.